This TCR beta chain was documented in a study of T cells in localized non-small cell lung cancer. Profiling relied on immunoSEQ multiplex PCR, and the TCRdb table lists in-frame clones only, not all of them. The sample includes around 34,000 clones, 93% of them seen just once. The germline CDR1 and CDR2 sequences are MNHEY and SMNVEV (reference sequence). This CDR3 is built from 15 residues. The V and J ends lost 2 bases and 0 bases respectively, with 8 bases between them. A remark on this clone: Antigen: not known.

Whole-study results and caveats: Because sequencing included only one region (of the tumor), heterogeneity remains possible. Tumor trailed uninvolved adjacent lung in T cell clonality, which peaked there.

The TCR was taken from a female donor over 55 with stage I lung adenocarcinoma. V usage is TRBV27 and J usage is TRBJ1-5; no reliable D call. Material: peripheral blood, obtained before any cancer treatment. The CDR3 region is CASSLNSYSNQPQHF. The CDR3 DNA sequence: TGTGCCAGCAGTTTAAACAGCTATAGCAATCAGCCCCAGCATTTT.